Listed below are T cell receptor beta chains from one sample, sequenced in a study of cytomegalovirus exposure and HLA in healthy donors. Measured with immunoSEQ multiplex PCR; TCRdb has only the in-frame clones, and not every one. Counted here are 100,000 or so clones, roughly 60% occurring once; the ten biggest clones make up approximately 5.8%. The sequenced sample was PBMCs. These receptors all come from a woman aged 25 to 39 in good health and CMV-seropositive. The CDR3 runs from the conserved cysteine through the conserved F or W. The order of the fields is V gene, clone size, J gene, D gene, CDR3 DNA, CDR3 protein. D genes are given only for firm matches. Where a row states a size, it is once, few, many or the class of an expanded clone; other rows omit it.

V gene: TRBV5-1
clone size: .
J gene: TRBJ2-5
D gene: TRBD2
CDR3 DNA: TGCGCCAGCTCTAACTCCGGGAGGACTATGGGGGAGCAGTACTTC
CDR3 protein: CASSNSGRTMGEQYF

V gene: TRBV4-3
clone size: .
J gene: TRBJ2-2
D gene: TRBD2
CDR3 DNA: TGCGCCAGCAGCCAAGGACTAGCGGGGGGTCTTAACACCGGGGAGCTGTTTTTT
CDR3 protein: CASSQGLAGGLNTGELFF

V gene: TRBV11-3
clone size: .
J gene: TRBJ1-1
D gene: .
CDR3 DNA: TGTGCTACCCGGGGGGGGAACTCGAACACTGAAGCTTTCTTT
CDR3 protein: CATRGGNSNTEAFF

V gene: TRBV11-2
clone size: .
J gene: TRBJ1-1
D gene: .
CDR3 DNA: TGTGCCAGCAGCCAATGGGGGAGGATCACTGAAGCTTTCTTT
CDR3 protein: CASSQWGRITEAFF

V gene: TRBV6-5
clone size: .
J gene: TRBJ1-2
D gene: .
CDR3 DNA: TGTGCCAGCAGTCCCGAGAGTTTCTATGGCTACACCTTC
CDR3 protein: CASSPESFYGYTF

V gene: TRBV2
clone size: .
J gene: TRBJ1-2
D gene: .
CDR3 DNA: TGTGCCAGCAGTGTAAACAGTCCCTATGGCTACACCTTC
CDR3 protein: CASSVNSPYGYTF

V gene: TRBV6-5
clone size: .
J gene: TRBJ1-6
D gene: .
CDR3 DNA: TGTGCCAGCAGTTACCGGGGGGGGCTTTCACCCCTCCACTTT
CDR3 protein: CASSYRGGLSPLHF

V gene: TRBV21-1
clone size: few
J gene: TRBJ1-2
D gene: .
CDR3 DNA: TGTGCCAGCAGCAAAGCAGGGGGCGACGGCTACACCTTC
CDR3 protein: CASSKAGGDGYTF

V gene: TRBV6-4
clone size: .
J gene: TRBJ1-2
D gene: .
CDR3 DNA: TGTGCCAGCAGTCTACACGGAGGGGAGGGATGGGACTATGGCTACACCTTC
CDR3 protein: CASSLHGGEGWDYGYTF

V gene: TRBV7-7
clone size: few
J gene: TRBJ2-5
D gene: .
CDR3 DNA: TGTGCCAGCAGCTTCCTAGTGGCAGAGACCCAGTACTTC
CDR3 protein: CASSFLVAETQYF

V gene: TRBV5-5
clone size: few
J gene: TRBJ1-1
D gene: .
CDR3 DNA: TGTGCCAGCAGCCCTACTCGTATGACGGGAGAAGCTTTCTTT
CDR3 protein: CASSPTRMTGEAFF

V gene: TRBV4-1
clone size: .
J gene: TRBJ2-1
D gene: TRBD2
CDR3 DNA: TGCGCCAGCAGCCGAGAGCTGCTAGCGGGGGAAAACAATGAGCAGTTCTTC
CDR3 protein: CASSRELLAGENNEQFF

V gene: TRBV4-3
clone size: .
J gene: TRBJ2-7
D gene: TRBD2
CDR3 DNA: TGCGCCAGCAGCCTCGATAGCGGGGGGGCTTACGAGCAGTACTTC
CDR3 protein: CASSLDSGGAYEQYF

V gene: TRBV21-1
clone size: .
J gene: TRBJ2-3
D gene: .
CDR3 DNA: TGTGCCAGCAGCAACGGACTAGCGGGGGGTTTTTTCCCCCTGAGGCAGTATTTT
CDR3 protein: CASSNGLAGGFFPLRQYF

V gene: TRBV5-5
clone size: .
J gene: TRBJ1-1
D gene: .
CDR3 DNA: TGTGCCAGCAGCTTGGTTGGGCCGACCACTGAAGCTTTCTTT
CDR3 protein: CASSLVGPTTEAFF

V gene: TRBV5-4
clone size: .
J gene: TRBJ2-2
D gene: TRBD2
CDR3 DNA: TGTGCCAGCAGCCCCGGGGGGGCCGACACCGGGGAGCTGTTTTTT
CDR3 protein: CASSPGGADTGELFF

V gene: TRBV5-1
clone size: few
J gene: TRBJ1-2
D gene: .
CDR3 DNA: TGCGCCAGCAGCTTGCAGGGGCAGGGGCACTATGGCTACACCTTC
CDR3 protein: CASSLQGQGHYGYTF

V gene: TRBV29-1
clone size: .
J gene: TRBJ2-4
D gene: .
CDR3 DNA: TGCAGCGTTGAAGTCCAACAGATTCAGTACTTC
CDR3 protein: CSVEVQQIQYF

V gene: TRBV5-1
clone size: .
J gene: TRBJ2-7
D gene: TRBD1
CDR3 DNA: TGCGCCAGCAGCTTCGCCATTCCGGGACAGGGTGGCTACGAGCAGTACTTC
CDR3 protein: CASSFAIPGQGGYEQYF

V gene: TRBV6-5
clone size: .
J gene: TRBJ1-1
D gene: .
CDR3 DNA: TGTGCCAGCACCCTTACGATACAGGGAGAAGCTTTCTTT
CDR3 protein: CASTLTIQGEAFF

V gene: TRBV5-1
clone size: .
J gene: TRBJ2-1
D gene: TRBD2
CDR3 DNA: TGCGCCAGCAGCCTAGGGCTAGCGGGGGAGGGAAAGCAGTTCTTC
CDR3 protein: CASSLGLAGEGKQFF

V gene: TRBV6-1
clone size: few
J gene: TRBJ1-6
D gene: TRBD1
CDR3 DNA: TGTGCCAGCAGTCTACAGGGGGCTGGGAATTCACCCCTCCACTTT
CDR3 protein: CASSLQGAGNSPLHF

V gene: TRBV19
clone size: .
J gene: TRBJ2-5
D gene: TRBD1
CDR3 DNA: TGTGCCAGTAGTCCGGACAGGGGGCAGGAGACCCAGTACTTC
CDR3 protein: CASSPDRGQETQYF

V gene: TRBV29-1
clone size: .
J gene: TRBJ2-6
D gene: TRBD1
CDR3 DNA: TGCAGCGTTCTGGGGACAGGGAGCTCTGGGGCCAACGTCCTGACTTTC
CDR3 protein: CSVLGTGSSGANVLTF

V gene: TRBV7-2
clone size: .
J gene: TRBJ2-3
D gene: TRBD2
CDR3 DNA: TGTGCCAGCAGGACCCCGACTAGCGGGGGGGCTGATACGCAGTATTTT
CDR3 protein: CASRTPTSGGADTQYF

V gene: TRBV28
clone size: .
J gene: TRBJ1-1
D gene: .
CDR3 DNA: TGTGCCAGCAGGGTGGGGGCATCTGAAGCTTTCTTT
CDR3 protein: CASRVGASEAFF

V gene: TRBV19
clone size: few
J gene: TRBJ2-1
D gene: .
CDR3 DNA: TGTGCCAGTAGTATCCAGTTCAGGATCAATGAGCAGTTCTTC
CDR3 protein: CASSIQFRINEQFF

V gene: TRBV27
clone size: few
J gene: TRBJ1-1
D gene: .
CDR3 DNA: TGTGCCAGCAGTCTCGGGCAGTTGGGAGTCGACACTGAAGCTTTCTTT
CDR3 protein: CASSLGQLGVDTEAFF

V gene: TRBV5-4
clone size: .
J gene: TRBJ2-7
D gene: .
CDR3 DNA: TGTGCCAGCAGCATAAGCGGAAACCACTACGAGCAGTACTTC
CDR3 protein: CASSISGNHYEQYF

V gene: TRBV30
clone size: .
J gene: TRBJ2-5
D gene: .
CDR3 DNA: TGTGCCTGGAGTGTACAGCTCCAAGAGACCCAGTACTTC
CDR3 protein: CAWSVQLQETQYF

V gene: TRBV2
clone size: .
J gene: TRBJ1-2
D gene: TRBD1
CDR3 DNA: TGTGCCAGCAGTTTACAGGGGTTAGGCTATGGCTACACCTTC
CDR3 protein: CASSLQGLGYGYTF

V gene: TRBV29-1
clone size: .
J gene: TRBJ2-7
D gene: TRBD1
CDR3 DNA: TGCAGCGTTGAAGATCGGGGCAGGGGGCTGTACGAGCAGTACTTC
CDR3 protein: CSVEDRGRGLYEQYF

V gene: TRBV29-1
clone size: .
J gene: TRBJ1-2
D gene: .
CDR3 DNA: TGCAGCGTTGAGGGCTCCGATGGCTACACCTTC
CDR3 protein: CSVEGSDGYTF

V gene: TRBV5-1
clone size: .
J gene: TRBJ2-5
D gene: .
CDR3 DNA: TGCGCCAGCAGCTTGGATTGGAGGGGAGAGACCCAGTACTTC
CDR3 protein: CASSLDWRGETQYF

V gene: TRBV15
clone size: .
J gene: TRBJ1-4
D gene: .
CDR3 DNA: TGTGCCACCAGCACCTATAGGATACTAGGGGAAAAACTGTTTTTT
CDR3 protein: CATSTYRILGEKLFF

V gene: TRBV5-4
clone size: .
J gene: TRBJ2-3
D gene: TRBD2
CDR3 DNA: TGTGCCAGCAGCTTAATGACTAGCGCCTACACAGATACGCAGTATTTT
CDR3 protein: CASSLMTSAYTDTQYF

V gene: TRBV5-1
clone size: .
J gene: TRBJ1-1
D gene: .
CDR3 DNA: TGCGCCAGCAGCTACGACCCTGGACAGCTACGAAGGATGAACACTGAAGCTTTCTTT
CDR3 protein: CASSYDPGQLRRMNTEAFF

V gene: TRBV10-1
clone size: few
J gene: TRBJ2-3
D gene: TRBD1
CDR3 DNA: TGCGCCAGCAGTGGGGGCAGGGGGCAGACAGATACGCAGTATTTT
CDR3 protein: CASSGGRGQTDTQYF

V gene: TRBV28
clone size: .
J gene: TRBJ1-6
D gene: .
CDR3 DNA: TGTGCCAGCAGGGCAGGGATTTATAATTCACCCCTCCACTTT
CDR3 protein: CASRAGIYNSPLHF

V gene: TRBV5-1
clone size: .
J gene: TRBJ2-3
D gene: .
CDR3 DNA: TGCGCCAGCAGCGTGACAGATCAGGTTACGCAGTATTTT
CDR3 protein: CASSVTDQVTQYF

V gene: TRBV10-1
clone size: .
J gene: TRBJ2-7
D gene: .
CDR3 DNA: TGCGCCAGCAGTGAGGGGTCGGGCTACGAGCAGTACTTC
CDR3 protein: CASSEGSGYEQYF

V gene: TRBV4-2
clone size: .
J gene: TRBJ1-1
D gene: .
CDR3 DNA: TGTGCCAGCAGCCAAGATTATGCAGCGATGAACACTGAAGCTTTCTTT
CDR3 protein: CASSQDYAAMNTEAFF

V gene: TRBV5-1
clone size: .
J gene: TRBJ2-7
D gene: TRBD1
CDR3 DNA: TGCGCCAGCAGCTGGACAGGGGGAGAGCAGTACTTC
CDR3 protein: CASSWTGGEQYF

V gene: TRBV30
clone size: .
J gene: TRBJ2-7
D gene: .
CDR3 DNA: TGTGCCTGGAGTGGGAGATACGAGCAGTACTTC
CDR3 protein: CAWSGRYEQYF

V gene: TRBV28
clone size: .
J gene: TRBJ1-3
D gene: .
CDR3 DNA: TGTGCCAGCAGTTCCCTTCCCGGGATGGACGGAAACACCATATATTTT
CDR3 protein: CASSSLPGMDGNTIYF

V gene: TRBV30
clone size: .
J gene: TRBJ1-2
D gene: TRBD1
CDR3 DNA: TGTGCCTGGAGTGTCCCTCACAGGGGGGGCTATGGCTACACCTTC
CDR3 protein: CAWSVPHRGGYGYTF

V gene: TRBV4-1
clone size: few
J gene: TRBJ1-3
D gene: .
CDR3 DNA: TGCGCCAGCGGACAGCCCTCTGGAAACACCATATATTTT
CDR3 protein: CASGQPSGNTIYF

V gene: TRBV6-1
clone size: .
J gene: TRBJ2-2
D gene: .
CDR3 DNA: TGTGCCAGCAGTGAACGACAGCACCAAACCGGGGAGCTGTTTTTT
CDR3 protein: CASSERQHQTGELFF

V gene: TRBV6-4
clone size: .
J gene: TRBJ2-3
D gene: TRBD2
CDR3 DNA: TGTGCCAGCAGTGACTCGGCGGGAGCAGATACGCAGTATTTT
CDR3 protein: CASSDSAGADTQYF

V gene: TRBV23-1
clone size: few
J gene: TRBJ2-7
D gene: .
CDR3 DNA: TGCGCCAGCAGTCAGCCACAGGGGGGGGGAACCTACGAGCAGTACTTC
CDR3 protein: CASSQPQGGGTYEQYF

V gene: TRBV12-5
clone size: .
J gene: TRBJ1-2
D gene: TRBD1
CDR3 DNA: TGTGCTAGTGGGCCAGTGAACAGGGGGGAGGGCTATGGCTACACCTTC
CDR3 protein: CASGPVNRGEGYGYTF

V gene: TRBV5-1
clone size: .
J gene: TRBJ1-6
D gene: TRBD1
CDR3 DNA: TGCGCCAGCAGCGTGGACAGGGTGAAATCACCCCTCCACTTT
CDR3 protein: CASSVDRVKSPLHF

V gene: TRBV5-1
clone size: .
J gene: TRBJ2-7
D gene: TRBD2
CDR3 DNA: TGCGCCAGCAGCTTGACTAGCGGGGGGACCTACGAGCAGTACTTC
CDR3 protein: CASSLTSGGTYEQYF

V gene: TRBV6-4
clone size: .
J gene: TRBJ2-1
D gene: TRBD1
CDR3 DNA: TGTGCCAGCAGTGATACAGGCAGGGGGAGTCACAATGAGCAGTTCTTC
CDR3 protein: CASSDTGRGSHNEQFF